This is a list of T cell receptor beta chains from one sample in a study of cytomegalovirus exposure and HLA in healthy donors. The method was immunoSEQ multiplex PCR; TCRdb's version includes in-frame clones alone and lacks a portion of them. Of about 160,000 clones in the sample, 65% to 85% were seen once. The sequencing sample was made of PBMCs. These receptors all stem from a woman in her 30s in good health and CMV-seropositive. The conserved cysteine and the conserved F or W are not part of the CDR3 here. Fields, in order: J gene, V gene, CDR3 protein.

>TRBJ1-3|TRBV5-5
ASSLNPWVRDRVSGNTIY
>TRBJ2-2|TRBV7-9
ASSLGDRVHTGELF
>TRBJ1-6|TRBV5-6
ASREGTGPNSPLH
>TRBJ2-7|TRBV4-3
ASSQDLQGLSYEQY
>TRBJ2-3|TRBV28
ASSFPPVRGGGVPVNTQY
>TRBJ1-1|TRBV7-4
ASSLIYTDTEAF
>TRBJ1-1|TRBV4-3
ASSQDLDREAF
>TRBJ1-4|TRBV7-2
ASSFDRGTNEKLF
>TRBJ2-1|TRBV7-9
SSSLIANEQF
>TRBJ1-3|TRBV28
ASSKITGGSGNTIY